This is a list of T cell receptor beta chains from one sample in a study of cytomegalovirus exposure and HLA in healthy donors. Using immunoSEQ multiplex PCR, the repertoire was profiled, and TCRdb retains in-frame clones only, with some absent. The table lists around 180,000 clones, 75% to 90% of them singletons. The sample comprised PBMCs. The receptors were gathered from a man aged 18 to 29 in good health and CMV-seropositive. The CDR3 runs from the conserved cysteine through the conserved F or W. The D gene is left open where the match is weak. Some rows mark clone size as missing; the rest say once, few, many or name a class of expanded clone.

>-|TRBJ1-1|TRBV28|TRBD1
TGTGCCAGCAGTCCCGGACAGGGAGGAACTGAAGCTTTCTTT
CASSPGQGGTEAFF
>-|TRBJ2-5|TRBV10-3|TRBD1
TGTGCCATCAGTCCGGGACAGGGGGCGGAAGAGACCCAGTACTTC
CAISPGQGAEETQYF
>-|TRBJ1-5|TRBV5-6|-
TGTGCCAGCAGCTTGGGTACGGGGGGGGGACAGCCCCAGCATTTT
CASSLGTGGGQPQHF
>many|TRBJ2-7|TRBV7-9|TRBD1
TGTGCCAGCAGCTTGGGGGACAGGCAGTCCTACGAGCAGTACTTC
CASSLGDRQSYEQYF
>-|TRBJ2-1|TRBV25-1|TRBD2
TGTGCCAGCAGTGAAACGGGAGGGCCGGATGAGCAGTTCTTC
CASSETGGPDEQFF
>-|TRBJ2-6|TRBV28|-
TGTGCCAGCAGTTTAACGGGAGCGTACTCTGGGGCCAACGTCCTGACTTTC
CASSLTGAYSGANVLTF
>-|TRBJ1-1|TRBV21-1|-
TGTGCCAGCAGCAAAAGGAAGTTGAATCAGCGTAACACTGAAGCTTTCTTT
CASSKRKLNQRNTEAFF
>many|TRBJ1-2|TRBV6-1|TRBD1
TGTGCCAGCAGTGACCGGGACAGGGATGGCTACACCTTC
CASSDRDRDGYTF
>-|TRBJ2-1|TRBV6-5|-
TGTGCCAGCAGTTACCTCGGACAACGGTTGCGGGAGCAGTTCTTC
CASSYLGQRLREQFF
>-|TRBJ1-5|TRBV6-5|TRBD1
TGTGCCACCTCGACAGGGCGCAATCAGCCCCAGCATTTT
CATSTGRNQPQHF
>-|TRBJ2-5|TRBV18|-
TGTGCCAGCTCATTAGTGACAGGACTAGGCCGGGAGACCCAGTACTTC
CASSLVTGLGRETQYF
>-|TRBJ1-1|TRBV7-9|-
TGTGCCAGCAGCTTAAGGCCAGGTGAAGCTTTCTTT
CASSLRPGEAFF
>-|TRBJ2-3|TRBV6-5|-
TGTGCCAGCAGTAGCAGGGGCACAGATACGCAGTATTTT
CASSSRGTDTQYF
>-|TRBJ1-1|TRBV29-1|-
TGCAGCGTTGAAGGGGGCTTCTTT
CSVEGGFF
>-|TRBJ1-5|TRBV28|-
TGTGCCAGCAGTTTCTACAGGGTGATCAATCAGCCCCAGCATTTT
CASSFYRVINQPQHF
>-|TRBJ2-1|TRBV11-2|TRBD1
TGTGCCAGCAGCTTAGTTGACAGGGACGGAAGAAATGAGCAGTTCTTC
CASSLVDRDGRNEQFF
>-|TRBJ2-7|TRBV27|-
TGTGCCAGCAGTTTATCGTCAGCGGCCGGCGAGCAGTACTTC
CASSLSSAAGEQYF
>-|TRBJ1-3|TRBV9|TRBD1
TGTGCCAGCAGCGACCGGGACAGGGGGACAAACACCATATATTTT
CASSDRDRGTNTIYF
>-|TRBJ2-5|TRBV28|TRBD1
TGTGCCAGCGGTACAGGGGGACAAGAGACCCAGTACTTC
CASGTGGQETQYF
>-|TRBJ2-7|TRBV11-2|TRBD2
TGTGCCAGCAGCTACGTGGCGGGGGTGTACGAGCAGTACTTC
CASSYVAGVYEQYF
>-|TRBJ1-4|TRBV7-9|-
TGTGCCAGCAGCCCTAAAAGAGGACATTCGGATAATGAAAAACTGTTTTTT
CASSPKRGHSDNEKLFF
>-|TRBJ1-4|TRBV7-9|TRBD1
TGTGCCAGCAGCTTAGGGGACAGAACAACTAATGAAAAACTGTTTTTT
CASSLGDRTTNEKLFF
>few|TRBJ2-5|TRBV6-5|-
TGTGCCAGCAGTGAACTCCAAGAGACCCAGTACTTC
CASSELQETQYF
>-|TRBJ2-7|TRBV29-1|TRBD2
TGCAGCGTTGCAGCGGGAGTTTTAACTAACGAGCAGTACTTC
CSVAAGVLTNEQYF
>-|TRBJ1-3|TRBV4-3|-
TGCGCCAGCAGCCCCGGGGGGCCTGGAAACACCATATATTTT
CASSPGGPGNTIYF
>-|TRBJ2-7|TRBV27|TRBD1
TGTGCCAGCAGCCCCATCAAGACAGGGCCCCCCTACGAGCAGTACTTC
CASSPIKTGPPYEQYF
>-|TRBJ2-2|TRBV11-2|TRBD2
TGTGCCAGCATCAAAGGGACTAGCGGGAGACGAGGGGGGACCGGGGAGCTGTTTTTT
CASIKGTSGRRGGTGELFF
>-|TRBJ2-1|TRBV7-2|-
TGTGCCAGCAGCTTAGGAGGGAATTCCTACAATGAGCAGTTCTTC
CASSLGGNSYNEQFF
>-|TRBJ1-2|TRBV28|-
TGTGCCAGCAGTTTCCTAAATACAGTTTTGACCTCTAACTATGGCTACACCTTC
CASSFLNTVLTSNYGYTF
>-|TRBJ2-5|TRBV6-5|-
TGTGCCAGCCAGGGAGGAATGGGGAAGACCCAGTACTTC
CASQGGMGKTQYF
>-|TRBJ2-7|TRBV30|TRBD1
TGTGCCTGGGTTGGACAGGGTCTTTACGAGCAGTACTTC
CAWVGQGLYEQYF
>-|TRBJ2-3|TRBV15|TRBD2
TGTGCCACCAGCCGGGGGACTAGCGGGTTGGGCACAGATACGCAGTATTTT
CATSRGTSGLGTDTQYF
>once|TRBJ1-1|TRBV7-6|TRBD1
TGTGCCAGCAGCTCCAGGGGGCTTGGGGGCACTGAAGCTTTCTTT
CASSSRGLGGTEAFF
>-|TRBJ1-1|TRBV6-1|TRBD1
TGTGCCAGCATTAAGACAGGGAGGCAGGCTTTCTTT
CASIKTGRQAFF
>-|TRBJ1-4|TRBV27|-
TGTGCCAGCAGTTTATGGTCGACTGCAACTAATGAAAAACTGTTTTTT
CASSLWSTATNEKLFF
>-|TRBJ2-1|TRBV9|-
TGTGCCAGCAGCGTAATGGAGCGGTCTGAGCAGTTCTTC
CASSVMERSEQFF
>-|TRBJ2-7|TRBV27|-
TGTGCCAGCGGGGACTTGGGACCACTCGAGCAGTACTTC
CASGDLGPLEQYF
>-|TRBJ1-2|TRBV19|-
TGTGCCAGTATAAAAGGCAGCGACTACAATGGCTACACCTTC
CASIKGSDYNGYTF
>-|TRBJ2-7|TRBV9|TRBD2
TGTGCCAGCAGCGTAGCTTCTAGCGGGAGAAGCGACGAGCAGTACTTC
CASSVASSGRSDEQYF
>-|TRBJ1-4|TRBV30|-
TGTGCCTGGAGCTTAAATACAGGGTGGGCTAATGAAAAACTGTTTTTT
CAWSLNTGWANEKLFF
>-|TRBJ2-1|TRBV7-8|TRBD2
TGTGCCAGCAGCACGGGACTAGCGTTCTACAATGAGCAGTTCTTC
CASSTGLAFYNEQFF
>-|TRBJ2-7|TRBV30|-
TGTGCCTGGAGTGGGGGAGGGGGACACCCATTTTCCGAGCAGTACTTC
CAWSGGGGHPFSEQYF
>-|TRBJ2-7|TRBV7-6|TRBD2
TGTGCCAGCAGCCTCGATGGGACTAGTGGCTACGAGCAGTACTTC
CASSLDGTSGYEQYF
>-|TRBJ2-1|TRBV7-9|TRBD2
TGTGCCAGCAGCTTAGCGCGGGTTTGGCTAGCGGGAGTCAATGAGCAGTTCTTC
CASSLARVWLAGVNEQFF
>once|TRBJ2-1|TRBV9|TRBD1
TGTGCCAGCAGCCTTGCTGAGACAGGGACCAATGAGCAGTTCTTC
CASSLAETGTNEQFF
>once|TRBJ1-3|TRBV9|-
TGTGCCGGACCACAGGAGTGCGGAGGGGGAAACACCATATATTTT
CAGPQECGGGNTIYF
>-|TRBJ2-1|TRBV30|TRBD2
TGTGCCTGGGCGGGGGGTTTCAATGAGCAGTTCTTC
CAWAGGFNEQFF
>-|TRBJ1-4|TRBV27|-
TGTGCCAGCAGTTTGAATCGTCAGGGGAATGAAAAACTGTTTTTT
CASSLNRQGNEKLFF
>-|TRBJ1-4|TRBV15|-
TGTGCCACCAGTGACGACAGAAAAGCAGCAACTAATGAAAAACTGTTTTTT
CATSDDRKAATNEKLFF